This is a list of T cell receptor beta chains from one sample in a study of shared clonotypes between healthy human individuals. The assay was immunoSEQ multiplex PCR, and TCRdb's table has in-frame clones only and misses some. The sample yields roughly 500,000 clones, 65% to 85% seen once. Sequencing used PBMCs. These receptors originate from a woman between 40 and 55 years old in good health. Some clones in this sample may be carry-over from other donors' samples. Both conserved end residues are trimmed from each CDR3. The order of the fields is CDR3 protein, J gene, CDR3 length, V gene.

CDR3 protein: ASSRPRLNYEQY; J gene: TRBJ2-7; CDR3 length: 12; V gene: TRBV11-2
CDR3 protein: ASSFMGSNTDTQY; J gene: TRBJ2-3; CDR3 length: 13; V gene: TRBV7-2
CDR3 protein: ASGTAVPYEQY; J gene: TRBJ2-7; CDR3 length: 11; V gene: TRBV2
CDR3 protein: ASSPPVTGNTEAF; J gene: TRBJ1-1; CDR3 length: 13; V gene: TRBV18
CDR3 protein: ASSSPGRKNTEAF; J gene: TRBJ1-1; CDR3 length: 13; V gene: TRBV27
CDR3 protein: ASSSLGLAGEQY; J gene: TRBJ2-7; CDR3 length: 12; V gene: TRBV7-9
CDR3 protein: ASSFEGLETQY; J gene: TRBJ2-5; CDR3 length: 11; V gene: TRBV5-4
CDR3 protein: ASSTIRAGTGSTDTQY; J gene: TRBJ2-3; CDR3 length: 16; V gene: TRBV19
CDR3 protein: ASSFSGTSGNTGELF; J gene: TRBJ2-2; CDR3 length: 15; V gene: TRBV7-3
CDR3 protein: ASSEGTGEGYQPQH; J gene: TRBJ1-5; CDR3 length: 14; V gene: TRBV6-1
CDR3 protein: ASGGERNYGYT; J gene: TRBJ1-2; CDR3 length: 11; V gene: TRBV5-1
CDR3 protein: ASSVTSGRATDTQY; J gene: TRBJ2-3; CDR3 length: 14; V gene: TRBV9
CDR3 protein: ASNSGGYGYT; J gene: TRBJ1-2; CDR3 length: 10; V gene: TRBV2
CDR3 protein: ASSLGLSADTQY; J gene: TRBJ2-3; CDR3 length: 12; V gene: TRBV11-2
CDR3 protein: ASSLGSSAGTGELF; J gene: TRBJ2-2; CDR3 length: 14; V gene: TRBV11-3
CDR3 protein: ASSVGTGLETQY; J gene: TRBJ2-5; CDR3 length: 12; V gene: TRBV9
CDR3 protein: ASSPGQSYGYT; J gene: TRBJ1-2; CDR3 length: 11; V gene: TRBV7-8
CDR3 protein: ASAPSTDSSGNIQY; J gene: TRBJ2-4; CDR3 length: 14; V gene: TRBV4-2
CDR3 protein: ASSVTTSEETQY; J gene: TRBJ2-5; CDR3 length: 12; V gene: TRBV9
CDR3 protein: ASSRDTNYGYT; J gene: TRBJ1-2; CDR3 length: 11; V gene: TRBV7-5
CDR3 protein: ASSLASYGQGISGNTIY; J gene: TRBJ1-3; CDR3 length: 17; V gene: TRBV7-9
CDR3 protein: ASRLQGANEQF; J gene: TRBJ2-1; CDR3 length: 11; V gene: TRBV27
CDR3 protein: ASSQPIGQAKNIQY; J gene: TRBJ2-4; CDR3 length: 14; V gene: TRBV23-1
CDR3 protein: ASSPGPSGSYEQY; J gene: TRBJ2-7; CDR3 length: 13; V gene: TRBV27
CDR3 protein: ASSLFGTSGSMGQETQY; J gene: TRBJ2-5; CDR3 length: 17; V gene: TRBV28
CDR3 protein: ASSVDTGLYEQY; J gene: TRBJ2-7; CDR3 length: 12; V gene: TRBV7-2
CDR3 protein: ASSYSATPGQGNT; J gene: TRBJ1-2; CDR3 length: 13; V gene: TRBV6-5
CDR3 protein: ASSLWDRDLNEQF; J gene: TRBJ2-1; CDR3 length: 13; V gene: TRBV5-6
CDR3 protein: AWADSALRNEQY; J gene: TRBJ2-7; CDR3 length: 12; V gene: TRBV30
CDR3 protein: ASSLRWSSGNTIY; J gene: TRBJ1-3; CDR3 length: 13; V gene: TRBV6-5
CDR3 protein: ASSLGGAGGQTGELF; J gene: TRBJ2-2; CDR3 length: 15; V gene: TRBV7-2
CDR3 protein: AWSEMTAGTPQH; J gene: TRBJ1-5; CDR3 length: 12; V gene: TRBV30
CDR3 protein: ASNSAGGEQY; J gene: TRBJ2-5; CDR3 length: 10; V gene: TRBV6-6
CDR3 protein: ASSLGLAGHNQPQH; J gene: TRBJ1-5; CDR3 length: 14; V gene: TRBV13
CDR3 protein: ASSFLGTKLSEQY; J gene: TRBJ2-7; CDR3 length: 13; V gene: TRBV5-6
CDR3 protein: ASAAKEGANVLT; J gene: TRBJ2-6; CDR3 length: 12; V gene: TRBV6-4
CDR3 protein: ASSLSRQSYEQY; J gene: TRBJ2-7; CDR3 length: 12; V gene: TRBV27
CDR3 protein: ASSLEGTGENEQY; J gene: TRBJ2-7; CDR3 length: 13; V gene: TRBV5-1
CDR3 protein: ASVRQASYNEQF; J gene: TRBJ2-1; CDR3 length: 12; V gene: TRBV2
CDR3 protein: ASSLGPLRADTQY; J gene: TRBJ2-3; CDR3 length: 13; V gene: TRBV7-3
CDR3 protein: ASRPNGLPYSYEQY; J gene: TRBJ2-7; CDR3 length: 14; V gene: TRBV5-1
CDR3 protein: ASSLAAQRFEQY; J gene: TRBJ2-7; CDR3 length: 12; V gene: TRBV5-5
CDR3 protein: ASRGDRVREKLF; J gene: TRBJ1-4; CDR3 length: 12; V gene: TRBV7-4
CDR3 protein: ASSLDDGYGYT; J gene: TRBJ1-2; CDR3 length: 11; V gene: TRBV5-4
CDR3 protein: ASSGGDGWNQPQH; J gene: TRBJ1-5; CDR3 length: 13; V gene: TRBV9
CDR3 protein: ASSQGEEDTQY; J gene: TRBJ2-3; CDR3 length: 11; V gene: TRBV4-3
CDR3 protein: ASSPPGTGALF; J gene: TRBJ1-4; CDR3 length: 11; V gene: TRBV18
CDR3 protein: ASSVNWEHGYT; J gene: TRBJ1-2; CDR3 length: 11; V gene: TRBV2
CDR3 protein: AWSVQETQY; J gene: TRBJ2-5; CDR3 length: 9; V gene: TRBV30
CDR3 protein: ASSSRYVRKPVAGNTIY; J gene: TRBJ1-3; CDR3 length: 17; V gene: TRBV6-9
CDR3 protein: ATSREGEATDTQY; J gene: TRBJ2-3; CDR3 length: 13; V gene: TRBV15
CDR3 protein: ASSLIGQRETQY; J gene: TRBJ2-5; CDR3 length: 12; V gene: TRBV5-6